These 24 T cell receptor beta chains were sequenced from one sample in a study of metastatic and nonmetastatic thyroid tumors. The entire patient cohort was treatment-naive prior to thyroid surgery. TCRdb re-called clones via MiXCR from the PCR reads. The table shows roughly 72,000 clones, with about 17% occurring only once. Sequencing input: blood. The receptor source for this set is a female donor with papillary thyroid cancer or a benign thyroid nodule (not recorded which). Some clones in this sample may be carry-over from other donors' samples.

There are many counts of this clone. The chain uses TRBV6-4 and TRBJ1-6; no clear D gene. CDR1 MRHNA and CDR2 SNTAGT come from the germline V gene. This CDR3 spans 14 amino acids. Deletions cut 2 bases from V and 0 bases from J, with 2 bases between. CDR3 sequence: CASSDNSYNSPLHF. The CDR3 bases are TGTGCCAGCAGTGACAACTCCTATAATTCACCCCTCCACTTT.

The sample holds a few counts of this clone. V gene TRBV6-5 combines with J gene TRBJ1-2, with 10 bases lining up with TRBD1. This CDR3 comprises 17 residues. The J segment lost 3 bases and the V segment lost 0 bases, leaving 7 bases of the junction unmatched. In germline, CDR1 is MNHEY, CDR2 SVGAGI. The CDR3 sequence: CASSYSYRTGGDYGYTF. Written as DNA, the CDR3 is TGTGCCAGCAGTTACTCTTACAGGACAGGGGGAGACTATGGCTACACCTTC.

This clone was detected many times. The chain recombines TRBV6-1 with TRBJ1-5; D is unresolved. The CDR3 length is 12 residues. CDR1 is MNHNS and CDR2 is SASEGT in the germline V gene. Trimming removed 2 bases from V and 6 bases from J, with 5 bases in between. CDR3 in DNA: TGTGCCAGCAGTGAAAGAAGTCAGCCCCAGCATTTT. It codes for CASSERSQPQHF.

This clone showed up just a few times. A much larger clone differs by one base, so this may be a read error. The gene calls are TRBV7-9 and TRBJ2-5; TRBD1 is a possible D gene (6 bases). This CDR3 is 12 amino acids long. Trimming pared 7 bases from V and 5 bases from J, leaving 11 bases between. CDR1 and CDR2 (germline): SEHNR, FQNEAQ (reference sequence). This CDR3 reads CASIFQGETQYF. In DNA form, the CDR3 reads TGTGCCAGCATCTTTCAGGGGGAGACCCAGTACTTC. Variable domain in full (rest from reference TRBV7-9 and TRBJ2-5): DTGVSQNPRHKITKRGQNVTFRCDPISEHNRLYWYRQTLGQGPEFLTYFQNEAQLEKSRLLSDRFSAERPKGSFSTLEIQRTEQGDSAMYLCASIFQGETQYFGPGTRLLVL.

This clone was seen repeatedly, ten times or more. Other nucleotide sequences in the sample specify the same CDR3. The chain is built from TRBV29-1 and TRBJ2-1; D may be TRBD2 (5 bases). CDR3 length equals 14 residues. CDR1 SQVTM and CDR2 ANQGSEA come from the germline V gene. Trimming pared 8 bases from V and 3 bases from J, leaving 17 bases between. This chain's CDR3 is CSLGRAPFYNEQFF. The CDR3 DNA sequence: TGCAGCCTTGGGCGGGCCCCTTTCTACAATGAGCAGTTCTTC.

Ten or more counts support this clone. This chain connects TRBV10-3 to TRBJ2-5, with a possible D match to TRBD2 (5 bases). The V end was cut by 7 bases, the J end by 4 bases, with 10 bases between. The CDR3 is 12 residues long. Germline V gives CDR1 ENHRY, CDR2 SYGVKD. The CDR3 protein is CAITGNGETQYF. In nucleotides, the CDR3 is TGTGCCATCACGGGGAATGGAGAGACCCAGTACTTC.

V and J are TRBV6-4 and TRBJ2-3; a possible D gene is TRBD1 (5 bases). Germline loops: CDR1 MRHNA, CDR2 SNTAGT. This CDR3 comprises 13 residues. V lost 5 bases and J 1 base, leaving 7 bases between the germline ends. Here the CDR3 reads CASSQQGTDTQYF. CDR3 in DNA: TGTGCCAGCAGTCAACAGGGCACAGATACGCAGTATTTT.

This clone was counted ten times or more. This chain connects TRBV3-1 to TRBJ2-7; D gene uncertain. This CDR3 spans 13 amino acids. V was pared by 4 bases and J by 6 bases, with 13 bases between. Per germline, CDR1 LGHDT and CDR2 YNNKEL (reference sequence). The CDR3 reads CASSPSVVSEQYF. CDR3 nucleotide sequence: TGTGCCAGCAGCCCCAGTGTAGTGTCCGAGCAGTACTTC.

This clone was seen at least ten times. The gene calls are TRBV6-4 and TRBJ1-5, with D uncertain. The CDR3 runs 14 residues. Germline V lookup: CDR1 MRHNA, CDR2 SNTAGT. V was trimmed by 4 bases and J by 0 bases, leaving 7 bases between them. CDR3 protein: CASSGMTSNQPQHF. The CDR3 DNA reads TGTGCCAGCAGTGGAATGACTAGCAATCAGCCCCAGCATTTT.

Remarks on this clone: This sequence may be a read error, since a much larger clone differs from it by one base. The rearrangement joins TRBV7-6 to TRBJ2-1; 8 positions match TRBD2. The CDR3 runs 19 residues. Germline V gene lookup returns CDR1 SGHVS and CDR2 FNYEAQ. The CDR3 DNA reads TGTGCTAGCAGCTTTTTTCTGCACCAGATACTAGCGGATTACAATGAGCAGTTCTTC. This gives the protein CASSFFLHQILADYNEQFF.

The CDR3: CASSFRGEVFYEQYF. The CDR3 nucleotides read TGTGCCAGCAGCTTCCGCGGGGAAGTATTCTACGAGCAGTACTTC. The chain couples TRBV11-3 to TRBJ2-7; TRBD2 is a possible D gene (6 bases). Trimming removed 3 bases from V and 3 bases from J, with 15 bases in between. The CDR3 loop spans 15 amino acids. Germline lookup yields CDR1 SGHNT and CDR2 YENEEA.

This clone was observed many times. The DNA of the CDR3 is TGTGCCAGCAGGGTGGGTCCTCAAGGGCCCCAGCATTTT. Its protein product is CASRVGPQGPQHF. This rearrangement joins TRBV6-1 to TRBJ1-5; no reliable D call. CDR3 length: 13 residues. Germline CDR1 and CDR2: MNHNS and SASEGT. The ends were cut back, 6 bases at V and 9 bases at J, with 15 bases in the middle.

This clone was recorded at least ten times. This chain connects TRBV12-3 or TRBV12-4 to TRBJ2-3, with 13 bases fitting TRBD2. V lost 7 bases to trimming and J lost 4 bases; unmatched junction nucleotides: 8. The CDR3 runs to 16 residues. The CDR3 sequence: CASTRGTSGRADTQYF. In nucleotides, the CDR3 is TGTGCCAGCACCCGCGGAACTAGCGGGAGGGCAGATACGCAGTATTTT.

This clone was seen at least ten times. J is TRBJ2-2 and V is TRBV2; 7 bases match TRBD1. V gave up 6 bases and J gave up 5 bases; unmatched junction bases: 9. CDR3 length: 15 amino acids. The germline V gene encodes CDR1 SNHLY and CDR2 FYNNEI. Written as DNA, the CDR3 is TGTGCCAGCAGGGCTGACAGGGAGAGGACCGGGGAGCTGTTTTTT. Protein sequence: CASRADRERTGELFF.

The chain has TRBV11-2 and TRBJ1-2; 9 nucleotides match TRBD1. V shed 5 bases, J shed 7 bases, and the junction held 11 bases outside the gene matches. CDR1 SGHAT and CDR2 FQNNGV come from the germline V gene. The CDR3 consists of 15 residues. The CDR3 sequence is CASSIGTQGAGGYTF. CDR3 DNA sequence: TGTGCCAGCAGCATAGGTACACAGGGGGCCGGTGGCTACACCTTC.

The gene calls are TRBV20-1 and TRBJ1-2, with TRBD1 as a possible D gene (5 bases). CDR1 is DFQATT, CDR2 SNEGSKA, per germline (reference sequence). The ends were cut back, 7 bases at V and 2 bases at J, with 11 bases in the middle. The CDR3 extends over 12 amino acids. CDR3: CSEGQVNYGYTF. Here the CDR3 DNA reads TGCAGTGAGGGGCAGGTAAACTATGGCTACACCTTC.

With respect to this clone: One junction end disagrees with the germline gene, perhaps due to a read error. The CDR3 DNA reads as TGTGCCAGCAGCTTAGGCAGCTTGAACACTGAATCTTCCTTT. Amino acid sequence: CASSLGSLNTESSF. The V and J genes are TRBV5-6 and TRBJ1-1, with D hard to call. Germline CDR1 SGHDT, CDR2 YYEEEE. The CDR3 length is 14 residues.

This clone turned up a few times. The chain employs TRBV25-1 and TRBJ2-7, with D perhaps matching TRBD1 (6 bases). CDR3 length: 13 amino acids. Germline-derived CDR1 and CDR2 are MGHDK and SYGVNS. V was cut by 3 bases and J by 6 bases, with 12 bases left in between. The CDR3 nucleotides read TGTGCCAGCAGTGACTCCAACAGGGTCGAGCAGTACTTC. Its protein product is CASSDSNRVEQYF.

This clone showed up many times. The chain uses TRBV4-1 and TRBJ2-1; 9 bases are shared with TRBD2. The CDR3 loop spans 18 amino acids. Per the germline V gene, CDR1 is MGHRA and CDR2 is YSYEKL. Germline trimming cut 3 bases from V and 2 bases from J; bases unmatched to any gene: 11. The CDR3 loop is CASSQGTSSGGPYNEQFF. The CDR3 DNA reads as TGCGCCAGCAGCCAGGGGACTAGCTCCGGAGGACCCTACAATGAGCAGTTCTTC.

This clone came up many times. The chain employs TRBV12-3 or TRBV12-4 and TRBJ1-3; D gene uncertain. The CDR3 sequence is 12 residues long. Trimming cost V 1 base and J 3 bases, with 1 base left between them. The CDR3 spells CASSLGGNTIYF. Here the CDR3 DNA reads TGTGCCAGCAGTTTAGGTGGAAACACCATATATTTT.

This clone came up many times. The chain combines TRBV5-6 with TRBJ2-1; 8 bases agree with TRBD2. CDR3 length: 15 amino acids. The trim removed 2 bases at V and 7 bases at J, leaving 8 bases unmatched. Germline CDR1 reads SGHDT; CDR2 reads YYEEEE. The CDR3 DNA is TGTGCCAGCAGCTTACCGGGACTAGACAGGAATGAGCAGTTCTTC. This encodes CASSLPGLDRNEQFF.

This clone was detected many times. V gene TRBV19 combines with J gene TRBJ2-3; TRBD1 matches at 9 bases. The germline V gene encodes CDR1 LNHDA and CDR2 SQIVND (reference sequence). The CDR3 totals 17 residues. Trimming at V came to 1 base and at J to 0 bases, leaving 5 bases not matched to a gene. The CDR3 protein is CASSIVTGGTSTDTQYF. CDR3 DNA sequence: TGTGCCAGTAGTATAGTGACAGGGGGTACTAGCACAGATACGCAGTATTTT.

This clone was counted ten times or more. The genes are TRBV6-5 and TRBJ1-5; D is undetermined. Germline CDR1 is MNHEY and CDR2 is SVGAGI. The CDR3 covers 12 residues. V lost 1 base and J 7 bases, leaving 5 bases between the germline ends. The CDR3 nucleotides are TGTGCCAGCAGTTACTTTAACCAGCCCCAGCATTTT. Protein product: CASSYFNQPQHF.

In this sample, this clone turned up many times. CDR3 in DNA: TGTGCCAGCAGTTTAGATGGGTATGATGGCTACACCTTC. It is translated as CASSLDGYDGYTF. The chain is built from TRBV27 and TRBJ1-2, with D unresolved. The V end lost 2 bases, the J end lost 6 bases, and 10 bases lay between the germline ends. Germline lookup yields CDR1 MNHEY and CDR2 SMNVEV (reference sequence). The CDR3 contains 13 residues.